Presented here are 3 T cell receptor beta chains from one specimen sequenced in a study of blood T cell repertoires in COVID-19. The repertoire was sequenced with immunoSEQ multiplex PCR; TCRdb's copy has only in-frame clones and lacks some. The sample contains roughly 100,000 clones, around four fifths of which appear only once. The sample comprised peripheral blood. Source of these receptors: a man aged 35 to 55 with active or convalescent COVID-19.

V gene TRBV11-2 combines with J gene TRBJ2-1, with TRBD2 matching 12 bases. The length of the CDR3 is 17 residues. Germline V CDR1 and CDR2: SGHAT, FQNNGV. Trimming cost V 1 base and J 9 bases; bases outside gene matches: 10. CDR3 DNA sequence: TGTGCCAGCAGCTTAGCTGGGACTAGCGGGTCCCGGGGTGAGCAGTTCTTC. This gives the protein CASSLAGTSGSRGEQFF.

CDR3 bases: TGTGCTAGTGGTTTGGTACTGAGCGGGGGCGGGGAGCTGTTTTTT. Protein sequence: CASGLVLSGGGELFF. The chain joins TRBV12-5 to TRBJ2-2, with 8 positions matching TRBD2. The CDR3 length is 15 residues. In germline, CDR1 is LGHNT, CDR2 FRNRAP. J was trimmed by 7 bases and V by 0 bases; bases with no gene match: 4.

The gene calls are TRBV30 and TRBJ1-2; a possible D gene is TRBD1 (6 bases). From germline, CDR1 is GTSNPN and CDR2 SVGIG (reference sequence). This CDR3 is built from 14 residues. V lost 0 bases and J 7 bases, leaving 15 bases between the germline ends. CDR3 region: CAWSVFGGPGGYTF. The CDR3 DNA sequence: TGTGCCTGGAGTGTATTCGGGGGGCCTGGTGGCTACACCTTC.